This TCR beta chain is drawn from a study of shared clonotypes between healthy human individuals. Study-level background: Per donor, CD8 memory used one plate, CD8 naive used two, CD4 memory used three and CD4 naive used three. Notes on the study in general: Naive subsets usually exceeded memory subsets in estimated richness.

Measured with immunoSEQ multiplex PCR; TCRdb has only the in-frame clones, and not every one. This repertoire shows about 2.4 million clones, 90% to 95% found once; its top ten account for roughly 0.39%. This clone was recorded only once. Its matching antigen is unknown. CDR3 length equals 16 residues. Unmatched junction bases numbered 6, after V lost 5 bases and J lost 0 bases. CDR1 MNHEY and CDR2 SMNVEV come from the germline V gene (reference sequence). A split of CD4+ cells into CD45RA+ naive and CD45RA-negative memory subsets was performed. This sequence originates from a man aged 18 to 29 in good health. Some clones in this sample may be carry-over from other donors' samples. The chain carries TRBV27 and TRBJ2-2, with 7 positions matching TRBD2. The sample taken for sequencing was naive CD4+ T cells from PBMCs. Subset indicated: CD45RA+ positively selected. The CDR3 DNA is TGTGCCAGCAGTCCCCGGGGAGGGCCGAACACCGGGGAGCTGTTTTTT. This gives the protein CASSPRGGPNTGELFF.